The T cell receptor (beta chain) described here comes from a study of graft-versus-host responses after intestinal transplantation. Looking at the study overall: Transplants given to recipients were multivisceral, liver-intestinal, or isolated intestinal. Tacrolimus plus steroids were given to all recipients for 3 to 4 years, preceded by anti-thymocyte globulin induction.

The CDR3 length is 14 residues. The ends were cut back, 1 base at V and 5 bases at J, with 9 bases in the middle. The germline V gene has CDR1 SGDLS and CDR2 YYNGEE. This clone has a handful of counts. Its antigen is not identified. Study results and caveats: Recipient marrow contained GvH clones, some of which appeared first in ileum or blood.

Produced via immunoSEQ multiplex PCR; TCRdb's table is partial and in-frame only. The profile shows more than 45,000 clones, 91% of them singletons. Specimen: PBMCs, collected about 120 days after intestinal transplantation. The chain has TRBV9 and TRBJ2-2; possibly TRBD1 for D (5 bases). The sequence came from a human patient who received an intestinal transplant, so some T cells may come from the graft donor. CDR3 region: CASSVQGWTGELFF. The CDR3, as DNA: TGTGCCAGCAGCGTACAGGGATGGACCGGGGAGCTGTTTTTT. Using reference TRBV9 and TRBJ2-2 for the parts outside the CDR3, the full variable domain is DSGVTQTPKHLITATGQRVTLRCSPRSGDLSVYWYQQSLDQGLQFLIQYYNGEERAKGNILERFSAQQFPDLHSELNLSSLELGDSALYFCASSVQGWTGELFFGEGSRLTVL.